The entry below describes one TCR beta chain. Its antigen is still unknown. The CDR3 length is 18 residues. Trimming left V 3 bases short and J 6 bases short, with 25 bases between. Germline loops: CDR1 MNHNS, CDR2 SASEGT. The method was immunoSEQ multiplex PCR; TCRdb's version includes in-frame clones alone and lacks a portion of them. The sample yields 40,000 to 55,000 clones, around 90% seen once. The data were taken from a study of OX40 agonist ivuxolimab in advanced cancers. Overall study: Partial responses, seen in three patients, involved one hepatocellular carcinoma and two cutaneous melanomas. Overall study findings and caveats: Blood T cells, both CD4+ and CD8+, expanded clonally by week 6 at 0.1 to 3.0 mg/kg.

The receptor comes from an adult with an advanced solid tumor such as melanoma, head and neck, liver or kidney cancer. This rearrangement joins TRBV6-1 to TRBJ2-3; perhaps TRBD2 as D (7 bases). The input for sequencing was CD4+ or CD8+ T cells sorted from blood, taken in a trial of the OX40 agonist ivuxolimab. CDR3 loop: CASSDGEGGRELRDTQYF. CDR3 bases: TGTGCCAGCAGTGACGGGGAGGGGGGGCGGGAGTTACGGGATACGCAGTATTTT.